This T cell receptor beta chain was recorded in a study of blood T cell repertoires in COVID-19. The age range of participants was about 18 to 89 years, with residence in under 25 US areas. CDR1 is MNHEY, CDR2 SVGAGI, per germline. The CDR3 has 13 residues. The V and J ends lost 6 bases and 8 bases respectively, with 14 bases between them. Sequencing was performed with immunoSEQ multiplex PCR; in TCRdb, only in-frame clones are kept and a portion is missing. The repertoire holds 430,000 or so clones, with roughly 90% as singletons. The sample was PBMCs or T cells enriched from blood (not recorded which). The rearrangement uses TRBV6-5 and TRBJ2-1; tentative D call: TRBD2 (6 bases). The receptor was derived from a woman in her thirties or forties who had recovered from COVID-19. CDR3 in amino acids: CASRGGSLYEQFF. CDR3 bases: TGTGCCAGCAGGGGGGGATCATTATATGAGCAGTTCTTC.